This is a list of T cell receptor beta chains from one sample in a study of T cell responses to AZD1222 COVID-19 vaccine. Using immunoSEQ multiplex PCR, the repertoire was profiled, and TCRdb retains in-frame clones only, with some absent. The table has fewer than 85,000 clones, 85% to 90% seen once. The source material was peripheral blood, sampled on day 0 of AZD1222 vaccination. These TCRs come from an adult in good health. The CDR3 runs from the conserved cysteine through the conserved F or W. The order of the fields is D gene, clone size, V gene, CDR3 length, J gene, CDR3 protein, CDR3 DNA. The D gene is left open where the match is weak. The size field is filled for only some rows; it gives once, few, many or a size class.

d_gene: TRBD1; abundance: -; v_gene: TRBV6-2/TRBV6-3; len: 17; j_gene: TRBJ2-4; CDR3aa: CASSYPDRGRAKNIQYF; CDR3nt: TGTGCCAGCAGTTACCCCGACAGGGGGCGAGCCAAAAACATTCAGTACTTC
d_gene: TRBD2; abundance: -; v_gene: TRBV9; len: 16; j_gene: TRBJ2-7; CDR3aa: CASSLRPGTSGKRPYF; CDR3nt: TGTGCCAGCAGCCTCCGTCCGGGGACTAGCGGGAAACGGCCGTACTTC
d_gene: -; abundance: -; v_gene: TRBV7-9; len: 14; j_gene: TRBJ2-3; CDR3aa: CASSLGLGRDTQYF; CDR3nt: TGTGCCAGCAGCTTGGGCCTAGGACGAGATACGCAGTATTTT
d_gene: -; abundance: -; v_gene: TRBV14; len: 12; j_gene: TRBJ2-1; CDR3aa: CASSLTYNEQFF; CDR3nt: TGTGCCAGCAGCCTAACATACAATGAGCAGTTCTTC
d_gene: -; abundance: -; v_gene: TRBV5-1; len: 15; j_gene: TRBJ2-3; CDR3aa: CASSSGWTSTDTQYF; CDR3nt: TGCGCCAGCAGCTCCGGGTGGACGAGCACAGATACGCAGTATTTT
d_gene: TRBD1; abundance: once; v_gene: TRBV27; len: 14; j_gene: TRBJ2-7; CDR3aa: CASRRDRGSYEQYF; CDR3nt: TGTGCCAGCAGGCGGGACAGGGGATCCTACGAGCAGTACTTC
d_gene: -; abundance: -; v_gene: TRBV14; len: 14; j_gene: TRBJ1-1; CDR3aa: CASSRVDENTEAFF; CDR3nt: TGTGCCAGCAGTCGCGTGGACGAGAACACTGAAGCTTTCTTT
d_gene: -; abundance: -; v_gene: TRBV7-2; len: 14; j_gene: TRBJ2-7; CDR3aa: CASSPVGVTVEQYF; CDR3nt: TGTGCCAGCAGCCCCGTTGGCGTCACGGTCGAGCAGTACTTC
d_gene: TRBD2; abundance: -; v_gene: TRBV28; len: 15; j_gene: TRBJ2-7; CDR3aa: CASSLWTSGRYEQYF; CDR3nt: TGTGCCAGCAGTTTATGGACTAGCGGGAGGTACGAGCAGTACTTC
d_gene: -; abundance: -; v_gene: TRBV14; len: 12; j_gene: TRBJ1-2; CDR3aa: CASSQEGVGYTF; CDR3nt: TGTGCCAGCAGCCAAGAAGGGGTCGGCTACACCTTC
d_gene: -; abundance: -; v_gene: TRBV5-1; len: 13; j_gene: TRBJ2-3; CDR3aa: CASREGSADTQYF; CDR3nt: TGCGCCAGCAGGGAAGGGTCAGCAGATACGCAGTATTTT